Detailed here is one T cell receptor beta chain. Its target is not known. Looked up from germline, CDR1 is SGHDT and CDR2 is YYEEEE. V lost 0 bases, J lost 4 bases, and 10 bases stayed unmatched. This CDR3 region has 17 residues. This entry comes from a study of cytomegalovirus exposure and HLA in healthy donors. Study at large: Early release data held roughly 90 million unique TCRs from HLA-typed donors.

Study-level results: Accurate HLA-A and HLA-B prediction from TCR beta sequences was reported for most subjects. The authors listed about 170 TCR beta chains as cytomegalovirus-associated.

The PCR ran on 60 Vbeta and 13 Jbeta primers. Clones were read by immunoSEQ multiplex PCR, and TCRdb kept only the in-frame ones, dropping some. Counted here are around 99,000 clones, roughly 80% occurring once; the ten biggest clones make up around 3.5%. This TCR derives from a man in his forties or fifties in good health and CMV-seronegative. The chain is built from TRBV5-6 and TRBJ2-3; the match to TRBD2 covers 8 bases. Material for sequencing was PBMCs. In DNA, the CDR3 is TGTGCCAGCAGCTTGGAATCCCCCGGGAGGGGCGCAGATACGCAGTATTTT. This encodes CASSLESPGRGADTQYF.